One sample yielded the 14 T cell receptor beta chains listed below, sequenced in a study of blood T cell repertoires in COVID-19. Here immunoSEQ multiplex PCR was the method, and the copy in TCRdb shows in-frame clones only, minus some. Seen here are about 210,000 clones, around nine tenths observed once, and the top ten hold approximately 3%. Input material: peripheral blood. All receptors derive from a man between 60 and 70 years old with acute or convalescent COVID-19.

The chain combines TRBV5-6 with TRBJ1-2; D is possibly TRBD1 (6 bases). CDR3 length: 16 residues. In germline, CDR1 is SGHDT, CDR2 YYEEEE. Trimming took off 0 bases at V and 2 bases at J, with 14 bases between the two ends. For the CDR3, the DNA is TGTGCCAGCAGCTTGGATTGGGGACAAATAAACTATGGCTACACCTTC. Its translation: CASSLDWGQINYGYTF.

V and J are TRBV7-2 and TRBJ1-6, with 7 bases fitting TRBD1. Trimming cost V 5 bases and J 2 bases; bases outside gene matches: 3. Germline V gene data show CDR1 as SGHTA and CDR2 as FQGNSA. The CDR3 consists of 15 residues. CDR3 sequence: CASSPDRAYNSPLHF. For the CDR3, the DNA is TGTGCCAGCAGCCCTGACAGGGCCTATAATTCACCCCTCCACTTT.

J is TRBJ2-7 and V is TRBV7-2, with TRBD1 matching 11 bases. The CDR3 has 14 residues. Germline CDR1 reads SGHTA; CDR2 reads FQGNSA. V lost 4 bases to trimming and J lost 4 bases; unmatched junction nucleotides: 3. Here the CDR3 DNA reads TGTGCCAGCAGCTCCTGGGACAGGGGGTACGAGCAGTACTTC. This sequence encodes CASSSWDRGYEQYF.

This chain joins TRBV5-4 and TRBJ1-4; D remains ambiguous. Trimming removed 6 bases at V and 0 bases at J, with 9 bases between. The length of the CDR3 is 14 residues. CDR1 SGHNT and CDR2 YYREEE come from the germline V gene (reference sequence). The CDR3 here is CASNTSSTNEKLFF. CDR3 coding DNA: TGTGCCAGCAACACGTCTTCAACTAATGAAAAACTGTTTTTT.

V is TRBV7-3 and J is TRBJ2-4; no firm D call. The V gene's germline CDR1 is SGHTA and CDR2 FQGTGA. CDR3 length equals 16 residues. V was shortened by 5 bases and J by 1 base, with 15 bases between the two germline ends. The CDR3 sequence: CASSPEARMAKNIQYF. The CDR3 DNA is TGTGCCAGCAGCCCAGAAGCGAGGATGGCCAAAAACATTCAGTACTTC.

This clone showed up just a few times. This sample also contains other DNA sequences that code for the same CDR3. The chain couples TRBV7-9 to TRBJ1-2, with D possibly matching TRBD1 (5 bases). Per the germline V gene, CDR1 is SEHNR and CDR2 is FQNEAQ (reference sequence). V was shortened by 1 base and J by 4 bases, with 10 bases between the two germline ends. This CDR3 is built from 14 residues. The CDR3 DNA reads TGTGCCAGCAGCTTAGAGGGGCAAGGCTATGGCTACACCTTC. Its translation is CASSLEGQGYGYTF.

As DNA, the CDR3 is TGTGCCAGCAGTGAACGGGGTGGTACTGAAGCTTTCTTT. Residues: CASSERGGTEAFF. This chain joins TRBV6-1 and TRBJ1-1; D uncertain. V was cut by 2 bases and J by 5 bases, with 9 bases left in between. This CDR3 contains 13 residues. The germline V gene encodes CDR1 MNHNS and CDR2 SASEGT.

The chain recombines TRBV7-2 with TRBJ2-7; 7 bases line up with TRBD1. The CDR3 has 13 residues. The germline CDR1 and CDR2 sequences are SGHTA and FQGNSA. Trimming cost V 1 base and J 9 bases; bases outside gene matches: 6. The CDR3 region is CASSLGGGRLQYF. The CDR3 DNA sequence: TGTGCCAGCAGCTTAGGAGGGGGCAGATTGCAGTACTTC.

This clone occurred once. V gene TRBV15 combines with J gene TRBJ1-5; TRBD1 matches at 8 bases. The CDR3 has 17 residues. Germline V lookup: CDR1 LNHNV, CDR2 YYDKDF (reference sequence). V trimming: 4 bases; J trimming: 3 bases; junction bases outside the gene matches: 11. Here the CDR3 reads CATSNRRQGTTNQPQHF. Written as DNA, the CDR3 is TGTGCCACCAGCAATAGAAGACAGGGGACCACCAATCAGCCCCAGCATTTT.

The CDR3: CASSQDQVMWVANTGELFF. The CDR3 region has the DNA TGCGCCAGCAGCCAAGATCAGGTGATGTGGGTAGCGAACACCGGGGAGCTGTTTTTT. This chain connects TRBV4-3 to TRBJ2-2; D remains ambiguous. CDR3 size: 19 residues. The V gene lost 0 bases and the J gene lost 0 bases, with 17 bases spanning the gap. The V gene's germline CDR1 is LGHNA and CDR2 YSLEER.

The chain links TRBV11-3 to TRBJ2-3; 10 nucleotides agree with TRBD2. V lost 5 bases and J lost 0; bases outside the gene matches: 11. From germline, CDR1 is SGHNT and CDR2 YENEEA. This CDR3 has 18 residues. Here the CDR3 DNA reads TGTGCCAGCAGCCGGGACCCACTAGCGGGGAGCAGCACAGATACGCAGTATTTT. Translated, it gives CASSRDPLAGSSTDTQYF.

The genes are TRBV7-9 and TRBJ2-7, with 9 bases matching TRBD2. The CDR3 totals 15 residues. The ends lost 5 bases at V and 0 bases at J; junction bases unmatched: 5. CDR1 SEHNR and CDR2 FQNEAQ come from the germline V gene (reference sequence). The CDR3 DNA reads TGTGCCAGCAGCCATAGCGGGGGCCCCTCCTACGAGCAGTACTTC. It translates to CASSHSGGPSYEQYF. Full variable domain (rest looked up from reference TRBV7-9 and TRBJ2-7): DTGVSQNPRHKITKRGQNVTFRCDPISEHNRLYWYRQTLGQGPEFLTYFQNEAQLEKSRLLSDRFSAERPKGSFSTLEIQRTEQGDSAMYLCASSHSGGPSYEQYFGPGTRLTVT.

The chain links TRBV7-7 to TRBJ2-1; 8 bases match TRBD1. CDR1 SSHAT and CDR2 FNYEAQ come from the germline V gene (reference sequence). This CDR3 is 15 amino acids long. V was clipped by 5 bases and J by 3 bases; unmatched bases: 6. This CDR3 is CASSQDRGFYNEQFF. The CDR3 region has the DNA TGTGCCAGCAGCCAAGACAGGGGATTCTACAATGAGCAGTTCTTC.

V gene TRBV6-5 combines with J gene TRBJ1-1, with 7 bases lining up with TRBD1. Looked up from germline, CDR1 is MNHEY and CDR2 is SVGAGI. The V segment lost 6 bases and the J segment 1 base; nucleotides outside the gene matches: 5. The CDR3 runs 14 residues. In nucleotides, the CDR3 is TGTGCCAGCAGAGCGACAGGGCGGAACACTGAAGCTTTCTTT. Its translation is CASRATGRNTEAFF.